These 13 T cell receptor beta chains came from one sample sequenced in a study of cytomegalovirus exposure and HLA in healthy donors listed by TCRdb under 2017. The library relied on the immunoSEQ multiplex PCR assay. TCRdb limited this immuneACCESS table to in-frame rearrangements with V and J called. A share of clones is missing; checked studies link under half to unresolved V genes, and the rest is unexplained. Here the sample has fewer than 120,000 clones; around 89% occur a single time. The ten largest clones take up almost 1.5% of the sample. The sequenced sample consisted of PBMCs. Receptor source: a woman in her twenties or thirties in good health and CMV-seropositive.

The chain carries TRBV28 and TRBJ2-7; the D is unclear. Trimming removed 6 bases at V and 0 bases at J, with 9 bases between. From germline, CDR1 is MDHEN and CDR2 SYDVKM. The CDR3 length is 13 residues. The CDR3 protein is CASSSFRSYEQYF. DNA of the CDR3: TGTGCCAGCAGCTCTTTTCGCTCCTACGAGCAGTACTTC.

V and J are TRBV2 and TRBJ2-5, with D perhaps TRBD1 (6 bases). This CDR3 region has 14 residues. V lost 9 bases, J lost 4 bases, and 18 bases lay in between. Germline lookup yields CDR1 SNHLY and CDR2 FYNNEI. The CDR3 is CARGGRTTGETQYF. The CDR3 DNA follows: TGTGCCAGAGGGGGACGGACAACCGGAGAGACCCAGTACTTC.

The chain couples TRBV11-2 to TRBJ2-3; D gene unclear. There are 15 residues in the CDR3. V was trimmed by 0 bases and J by 0 bases, leaving 7 bases between them. CDR1 and CDR2 (germline): SGHAT, FQNNGV. CDR3 nucleotide sequence: TGTGCCAGCAGCTTAGAGTCCGTTAGCACAGATACGCAGTATTTT. This translates into CASSLESVSTDTQYF.

This chain uses TRBV10-2 with TRBJ1-3; D is uncertain. Germline lookup yields CDR1 WSHSY and CDR2 SAAADI. Trimming took off 6 bases at V and 4 bases at J, with 10 bases between the two ends. The CDR3 loop spans 13 amino acids. DNA for the CDR3: TGCGCCAGCAGCCCCACCGAGGGAAACACCATATATTTT. This encodes CASSPTEGNTIYF.

V is TRBV7-9 and J is TRBJ2-1; 7 nucleotides align to TRBD1. J lost 0 bases, V lost 3 bases, and 5 bases had no gene match. This CDR3 is built from 16 residues. Germline V gene sequence: CDR1 SEHNR, CDR2 FQNEAQ (reference sequence). The CDR3 sequence is CASSLGQGVSYNEQFF. CDR3 coding DNA: TGTGCCAGCAGCTTGGGGCAGGGGGTCTCCTACAATGAGCAGTTCTTC.

V is TRBV19 and J is TRBJ2-7; D not resolved. Trimming removed 3 bases at V and 1 base at J, with 13 bases between. This CDR3 has 15 residues. The germline V gene encodes CDR1 LNHDA and CDR2 SQIVND (reference sequence). The CDR3 region has the DNA TGTGCCAGTAGTATTAAGTCAGGTGAATCCTACGAGCAGTACTTC. It translates to CASSIKSGESYEQYF.

The rearrangement uses TRBV14 and TRBJ2-1; the D gene is possibly TRBD1 (5 bases). V was clipped by 0 bases and J by 4 bases, with 19 bases between them. CDR1 and CDR2 from the germline V gene are SGHDN and FVKESK. The CDR3 is made up of 18 amino acids. The DNA of the CDR3 is TGTGCCAGCAGCCAAGATAATAGTCTCACAGGCTGGTACAATGAGCAGTTCTTC. Its translation: CASSQDNSLTGWYNEQFF.

The rearrangement uses TRBV15 and TRBJ2-3, with D tentatively TRBD2 (6 bases). CDR1 LNHNV and CDR2 YYDKDF come from the germline V gene (reference sequence). Trimming stripped 5 bases from V and 4 bases from J, with 10 bases between. CDR3 length equals 13 residues. In nucleotides, the CDR3 is TGTGCCACCAGCGGCGGAGGGGCAGATACGCAGTATTTT. This codes for CATSGGGADTQYF.

This clone was detected once. The chain uses TRBV28 and TRBJ1-1; 9 bases align to TRBD1. Trimming cost V 4 bases and J 5 bases; bases outside gene matches: 8. The CDR3 consists of 15 residues. The germline gives CDR1 MDHEN, CDR2 SYDVKM. The CDR3 DNA follows: TGTGCCAGCAGTTCCCGGGACAGGGTAGGAACTGAAGCTTTCTTT. Translating gives CASSSRDRVGTEAFF. The whole variable domain, filled in from reference TRBV28 and TRBJ1-1, reads DVKVTQSSRYLVKRTGEKVFLECVQDMDHENMFWYRQDPGLGLRLIYFSYDVKMKEKGDIPEGYSVSREKKERFSLILESASTNQTSMYLCASSSRDRVGTEAFFGQGTRLTVV.

This chain uses TRBV4-2 with TRBJ2-7; 11 bases agree with TRBD2. Trimming removed 4 bases from V and 4 bases from J; junction bases left unmatched: 6. This CDR3 is 15 amino acids long. The V gene's germline CDR1 is LGHNA and CDR2 YNFKEQ. DNA for the CDR3: TGTGCCAGCAGCCCGATAGCGGGGGGGATTTACGAGCAGTACTTC. Translating gives CASSPIAGGIYEQYF.

V gene TRBV11-2 combines with J gene TRBJ2-7, with TRBD2 identical over 8 bases. The V gene's germline CDR1 is SGHAT and CDR2 FQNNGV. CDR3 length: 16 amino acids. Trimming removed 1 base from V and 2 bases from J; junction bases left unmatched: 7. CDR3 residues: CASSLAGGGYPYEQYF. In DNA form, the CDR3 reads TGTGCCAGCAGCTTAGCCGGGGGGGGTTACCCCTACGAGCAGTACTTC.

The chain is built from TRBV5-1 and TRBJ1-2; 7 bases match TRBD1. The ends lost 4 bases at V and 8 bases at J; junction bases unmatched: 23. There are 18 residues in the CDR3. CDR1 and CDR2 (germline): SGHRS, YFSETQ. CDR3 nucleotides: TGCGCCAGCAGCCCGACATGGTCGACAGGGCTTGTATTTATCGGCTACACCTTC. Amino acids: CASSPTWSTGLVFIGYTF. Together with reference TRBV5-1 and TRBJ1-2, the CDR3 gives the full variable domain: KAGVTQTPRYLIKTRGQQVTLSCSPISGHRSVSWYQQTPGQGLQFLFEYFSETQRNKGNFPGRFSGRQFSNSRSEMNVSTLELGDSALYLCASSPTWSTGLVFIGYTFGSGTRLTVV.

The genes are TRBV2 and TRBJ2-7; D perhaps matches TRBD1 (7 bases). The CDR3 extends over 14 amino acids. Between the trimmed V and J ends, which lost 6 bases and 2 bases, there was a span of 14 bases. Germline CDR1 is SNHLY and CDR2 is FYNNEI. In nucleotides, the CDR3 is TGTGCCAGCAGATTCCAGGGGGGTCCCTACGAGCAGTACTTC. This translates into CASRFQGGPYEQYF.